The clone carrying this T cell receptor (beta chain) was detected only a few times. What it binds is unknown. 5'RACE primed from the constant segment yielded TCR alpha and TCR beta cDNA libraries bearing sample barcodes and UMIs. MiXCR, run by TCRdb on the 5' RACE reads, gives a single entry per CDR3 protein. The repertoire consists of under 300,000 distinct CDR3 sequences, with roughly 17% occurring once and the leading ten covering roughly 23%. This CDR3 is built from 15 residues. J gave up 1 base and V 1 base, and 4 bases lay outside the gene matches. Germline V CDR1 and CDR2: SGHRS, YFSETQ. The data stem from a study of T-cell memory formation after mild COVID-19. Turning to the study itself: TCR clusters showed largely donor specificity.

The study, taken as a whole, reports: A subset of responding clones appeared in pre-infection memory, suggesting cross-reactive memory joined.

The material sequenced was PBMCs or a T cell subset sorted from them (not recorded which). The chain combines TRBV5-1 with TRBJ2-7; TRBD1 aligns across 8 bases. This receptor was taken from a man younger than 35 who had mild COVID-19 (a few samples of this study predate the infection). Cell type and time point are not known. The CDR3 nucleotides are TGCGCCAGCAGCTTGTGGGACAGGAGTTCCTACGAGCAGTACTTC. Translation: CASSLWDRSSYEQYF.